The TCR beta chain described here comes from a study of blood T cell repertoires in COVID-19 (dated by TCRdb to the early 2020s). Background for the entire study: Collaborator samples came from the United States, Italy and Spain and covered acute and convalescent phases of COVID-19. The prospective study material was composed of cDNA or gDNA derived from T cells, B-cell-depleted T cells, or PBMCs. Samples were obtained from the ongoing ImmuneRACE study (first 160 participants) and from roughly 1,300 subjects provided by 6 global collaborators. Where available, HLA class I and class II types were taken from metadata supplied by the sample provider and were not determined by assay-based typing. Nearly every sample came with metadata listing a de-identified subject ID, COVID-19 status, age in years and sex. The repertoires were made available in a free public database intended to serve as a resource for research on the immune response to SARS-CoV-2. Deeply sampled blood TCRbeta repertoires from subjects exposed to, actively infected with, or recovered from COVID-19 were included in the dataset.

For this chain, trimming is 0 bases at the V end and 1 base at the J end, and the number of junction bases without a gene match is 6. The germline V gene sets CDR1 to SGHNT and CDR2 to YENEEA. Counted from cysteine to valine, this CDR3 has 18 amino acids. The CDR3 DNA has 54 bases and is translated from base 1. Findings and caveats that apply to the study as a whole: The amount of clinical and demographic metadata varied by source and participant and was provided uncurated.

Whole blood was collected in K2EDTA tubes by collaborating institutions according to the institutions' own protocols. Collaborator samples were shipped for TCRbeta analysis as frozen whole blood, isolated PBMCs, or DNA extracted from either sample type. The immunoSEQ Assay, a bias-controlled multiplex PCR, was used to amplify TCRbeta CDR3 regions from genomic DNA. Per the authors' processing: Within the assay, amplification of reference gene primers was used to estimate how many nucleated cells each sample contained. Sequence reads were collapsed and filtered to measure the absolute abundance of every unique TCRbeta CDR3 rearrangement. For each sample, productive Simpson clonality was calculated as the square root of Simpson's diversity index across productive rearrangements. This immuneACCESS table, as held by TCRdb, lists in-frame sequences with V and J called but not all clones. Of the missing ones, under half trace to an unresolved V gene in checked studies; the others have no known cause. That table supplies the V and J calls and clone size; D and trimming were determined from the DNA. A total of approximately 91,000 clones appear in this sample, over 75% of them only once. The ten largest make up 7% of the sample.

As regards this clone: Its antigen is unknown. One base away there is no much larger clone; base qualities are not given.

This sequence was found in a man in his 70s with acute or convalescent COVID-19. The chain is made from TRBV11-3 and TRBJ2-7, and 13 junctional nucleotides match TRBD2. The sequencing input was peripheral blood. The nucleotide sequence reads as follows: TGTGCCAGCAGCTTAGAGGGAACTAGCGGGGGGGAATCCTACGAGCAGTACGTC. This sequence encodes CASSLEGTSGGESYEQYV.